This TCR beta chain was identified during a study of CXCR3-negative and CXCR3-positive naive CD8 T cells. Turning to the study itself: Each library gave roughly 1.6 +/- 0.3 million of approximately 150 million TRB reads.

Study-wide results and limits: With CXCR3 expression partially decreased after cryopreservation, most assays relied on fresh PBMCs. The TRBV-TRBJ usage of naive CXCR3-negative and CXCR3-positive cells was similar, but that of memory cells differed.

Triplicate roughly 300,000-cell sorts were made of each CD8+ T cell subset. The TRB cDNA libraries were prepared by 5' RACE with UMI labels. TCRdb re-called the 5' RACE reads and shows each CDR3 protein once, DNA omitted. The record lists about 5,600 distinct CDR3 sequences, of which the ten most abundant hold 1.8%. The length of the CDR3 is 14 residues. Germline loops: CDR1 LGHNA, CDR2 YSLEER. About this clonotype itself: Its antigen is unknown.

The V and J genes are TRBV4-3 and TRBJ2-2; TCRdb picks TRBD2, but there is no DNA to check that call. This receptor was taken from a human donor in good health. Some clones in this sample may be carry-over from other donors' samples. The sample taken for sequencing was naive CXCR3- CD8+ T cells from blood. Sample subset: CD45RO-CCR7+CD27+CD95- naive CD8+ T cells lacking CXCR3 (TNR3-). CDR3: CASSQDPRTGELFF.